These T cell receptor beta chains were read from a single sample in a study of patients and donors after allogeneic stem cell transplantation. TCRdb redid the calling of the RT-PCR reads with MiXCR, one entry per CDR3 protein. The sample carries 800,000 to 1,000,000 distinct CDR3 sequences, under 20% recorded once. The sequencing sample was made of blood, either unsorted or a sorted T cell fraction (not recorded which). The receptors come from a human donor who was either an allogeneic HSCT recipient or a stem cell or donor lymphocyte infusion donor (not recorded which). It is not recorded whose cells these are; they may come from a transplant donor. CDR3s include the opening cysteine and the closing phenylalanine or tryptophan. Each record gives: V gene, J gene, clone size, D gene, CDR3 protein, CDR3 DNA. The D gene is left open where the match is weak. Not every row has a clone size; where given, it reads once, few, many or a size class.

TRBV12-3/TRBV12-4,TRBJ1-6,-,-,CASSSGTPPGGNSPLHF,TGTGCCAGCAGCTCAGGGACACCCCCTGGGGGTAATTCACCCCTCCACTTT
TRBV12-3/TRBV12-4,TRBJ1-2,few,-,CASSQRTGRGYTF,TGTGCCAGCAGTCAGCGGACGGGCCGGGGCTACACCTTC
TRBV29-1,TRBJ1-1,few,TRBD1,CSVYRGGTEAFF,TGCAGCGTTTACAGGGGGGGCACTGAAGCTTTCTTT
TRBV7-9,TRBJ1-1,few,-,CASSFTVDTEAFF,TGTGCCAGCAGCTTCACAGTCGACACTGAAGCTTTCTTT
TRBV5-6,TRBJ2-2,-,-,CASSLDRNKHTGELFF,TGTGCCAGCAGCTTGGATCGGAATAAGCACACCGGGGAGCTGTTTTTT
TRBV27,TRBJ2-2,few,TRBD1,CASSIGQGARVTGELFF,TGTGCCAGCAGTATAGGACAGGGGGCGAGGGTAACCGGGGAGCTGTTTTTT
TRBV7-9,TRBJ2-5,-,-,CASSGNRARRRTQYF,TGTGCCAGCAGCGGAAACAGGGCCCGTAGAAGGACCCAGTACTTC
TRBV20-1,TRBJ2-7,-,TRBD2,CSARDPTSASSYEQYF,TGCAGTGCTAGAGATCCCACTAGCGCCAGCTCCTACGAGCAGTACTTC
TRBV7-9,TRBJ1-5,-,-,CASSLGEWGQWQPQHF,TGTGCCAGCAGCTTAGGGGAGTGGGGGCAGTGGCAGCCCCAGCATTTT
TRBV5-4,TRBJ1-1,-,TRBD1,CASSLVQGGVEAFF,TGTGCCAGCAGCTTGGTCCAGGGGGGGGTTGAAGCTTTCTTT
TRBV7-8,TRBJ2-7,-,-,CASSLVRAGRYEQYF,TGTGCCAGCAGCTTAGTTCGGGCAGGCCGATACGAGCAGTACTTC
TRBV20-1,TRBJ2-1,-,TRBD1,CSARSGQAAYNEQFF,TGCAGTGCTAGGTCAGGACAGGCAGCCTACAATGAGCAGTTCTTC
TRBV4-1,TRBJ2-3,-,TRBD2,CASSQASGTSTDTQYF,TGCGCCAGCAGCCAAGCTAGCGGAACAAGCACAGATACGCAGTATTTT
TRBV5-1,TRBJ1-1,-,-,CASSIPRSKGTEAFF,TGCGCCAGCAGCATTCCCAGGTCGAAGGGGACTGAAGCTTTCTTT
TRBV25-1,TRBJ1-3,few,TRBD1,CASSDNRGPPGNTIYF,TGTGCCAGCAGTGACAACAGGGGCCCCCCTGGAAACACCATATATTTT
TRBV20-1,TRBJ2-7,few,TRBD2,CSAMTRTSGYEQYF,TGCAGTGCTATGACTAGGACTAGCGGCTACGAGCAGTACTTC
TRBV12-3/TRBV12-4,TRBJ2-2,-,-,CASSFWYPQGNTGELFF,TGTGCCAGCAGTTTTTGGTACCCCCAGGGGAACACCGGGGAGCTGTTTTTT
TRBV13,TRBJ2-7,-,TRBD2,CASSTSGRIYEQYF,TGTGCCAGCAGCACTAGCGGGAGGATATACGAGCAGTACTTC
TRBV7-2,TRBJ2-7,few,TRBD2,CASSLSGTSGAEQYF,TGTGCCAGCAGTCTCTCCGGGACTAGCGGGGCCGAGCAGTACTTC
TRBV2,TRBJ2-7,-,-,CASSPAGPTAYEQYF,TGTGCCAGCAGCCCAGCCGGACCGACAGCCTACGAGCAGTACTTC
TRBV12-3/TRBV12-4,TRBJ2-1,-,-,CASSLALKSHKALDEQFF,TGTGCCAGCAGTTTAGCCCTTAAATCGCATAAGGCTTTAGATGAGCAGTTCTTC
TRBV7-3,TRBJ2-5,few,TRBD2,CASSPSGDYQETQYF,TGTGCCAGCAGCCCTTCGGGGGACTATCAAGAGACCCAGTACTTC
TRBV25-1,TRBJ2-7,few,-,CASSDPGSLSSYEQYF,TGTGCCAGCAGTGATCCCGGTAGCTTAAGCTCCTACGAGCAGTACTTC
TRBV3-1,TRBJ1-1,-,TRBD1,CASSQVARGSADTEAFF,TGTGCCAGCAGCCAAGTGGCCAGGGGGTCGGCGGACACTGAAGCTTTCTTT
TRBV9,TRBJ1-3,few,-,CASSPLGTPIHF,TGTGCCAGCAGCCCTCTGGGGACGCCCATACATTTT
TRBV7-9,TRBJ2-7,-,-,CASSPRDYEQYF,TGTGCCAGCAGCCCCAGGGACTACGAGCAGTACTTC
TRBV4-3,TRBJ1-1,few,-,CASSQAEGPNTEAFF,TGCGCCAGCAGCCAAGCGGAGGGACCAAACACTGAAGCTTTCTTT
TRBV7-2,TRBJ1-4,few,-,CASSLQGSAEKLFF,TGTGCCAGCAGCTTACAGGGGTCGGCTGAAAAACTGTTTTTT
TRBV24-1,TRBJ2-6,few,-,CATSVRGTNVLTF,TGTGCCACCAGTGTCCGGGGTACGAACGTCCTGACTTTC
TRBV10-3,TRBJ1-1,-,TRBD1,CAISEGTGSEAFF,TGTGCCATCAGTGAGGGGACAGGATCTGAAGCTTTCTTT
TRBV7-8,TRBJ2-5,many,TRBD2,CASSPMGGLANEETQYF,TGTGCCAGCAGCCCCATGGGAGGGCTAGCCAACGAAGAGACCCAGTACTTC
TRBV11-1,TRBJ2-1,-,TRBD2,CASSTSGSIGSSYNEQFF,TGTGCCAGTTCTACTAGCGGGAGCATAGGGAGCTCCTACAATGAGCAGTTCTTC
TRBV2,TRBJ2-4,few,-,CASSEETLAKNIQYF,TGTGCCAGCAGTGAAGAGACTTTAGCCAAAAACATTCAGTACTTC
TRBV6-2/TRBV6-3,TRBJ1-6,-,-,CASLRGSNSPLHF,TGTGCCAGCTTGAGAGGGAGCAATTCACCCCTCCACTTT
TRBV6-5,TRBJ1-2,-,TRBD1,CASGNGQGSYTF,TGTGCCAGCGGTAACGGACAGGGGAGCTACACCTTC
TRBV12-3/TRBV12-4,TRBJ2-7,-,TRBD1,CAISGTGGLYEQYF,TGTGCCATATCCGGGACAGGGGGATTATACGAGCAGTACTTC
TRBV6-2/TRBV6-3,TRBJ2-3,few,-,CASSPAHKTDTQYF,TGTGCCAGCAGTCCCGCTCACAAAACAGATACGCAGTATTTT
TRBV5-1,TRBJ2-2,few,TRBD2,CASSPVPGLANGELFF,TGCGCCAGCAGCCCGGTCCCGGGACTAGCTAACGGGGAGCTGTTTTTT
TRBV29-1,TRBJ2-7,-,-,CSVDWGREQYF,TGCAGCGTTGACTGGGGTAGGGAGCAGTACTTC
TRBV7-8,TRBJ2-7,-,-,CASSRSRLGRLSYEQYF,TGTGCCAGCAGCCGGTCCCGTCTGGGGAGGCTTTCCTACGAGCAGTACTTC
TRBV20-1,TRBJ1-2,few,-,CSATGTVNTKGYTF,TGCAGTGCTACCGGGACGGTAAATACCAAAGGCTACACCTTC
TRBV12-3/TRBV12-4,TRBJ1-5,-,-,CASSLALGGSGEQPQHF,TGTGCCAGCAGTTTAGCCCTAGGCGGGTCAGGGGAACAGCCCCAGCATTTT
TRBV6-5,TRBJ2-1,many,-,CASSYSPGTGNEQFF,TGTGCCAGCAGTTACTCGCCAGGGACGGGGAATGAGCAGTTCTTC
TRBV25-1,TRBJ2-3,-,-,CASSEMRGLVDTQYF,TGTGCCAGCAGTGAGATGAGGGGGTTGGTGGATACGCAGTATTTT
TRBV10-3,TRBJ2-1,few,-,CAISVGSRGSYNEQFF,TGTGCCATCAGTGTGGGTTCACGAGGCTCCTACAATGAGCAGTTCTTC
TRBV10-3,TRBJ2-7,-,-,CAISDRSPPRYYEQYF,TGTGCCATCAGTGATAGGTCCCCTCCCCGTTACTACGAGCAGTACTTC
TRBV10-3,TRBJ2-7,few,-,CAIRDPGTGSYEQYF,TGTGCCATCAGAGACCCCGGGACGGGCTCCTACGAGCAGTACTTC
TRBV6-2/TRBV6-3,TRBJ2-3,few,TRBD2,CASFGLAAPDTQYF,TGTGCCAGCTTCGGACTAGCGGCCCCGGATACGCAGTATTTT
TRBV4-1,TRBJ2-3,-,-,CASSQGFRGRTTDTQYF,TGCGCCAGCAGCCAAGGGTTTAGGGGACGGACCACAGATACGCAGTATTTT
TRBV5-1,TRBJ2-7,-,-,CASSLVGGDESYEQYF,TGCGCCAGCAGCTTGGTTGGCGGGGACGAATCCTACGAGCAGTACTTC
TRBV7-7,TRBJ2-3,many,-,CASSLTSGRTDTQYF,TGTGCCAGCAGCTTAACGAGCGGTAGGACAGATACGCAGTATTTT
TRBV7-8,TRBJ2-1,-,-,CASSYEGPMGNEQFF,TGTGCCAGCAGCTACGAGGGCCCGATGGGCAATGAGCAGTTCTTC
TRBV5-1,TRBJ2-7,-,-,CASSLGADLVYEQYF,TGCGCCAGCAGCTTGGGAGCGGATCTCGTCTACGAGCAGTACTTC